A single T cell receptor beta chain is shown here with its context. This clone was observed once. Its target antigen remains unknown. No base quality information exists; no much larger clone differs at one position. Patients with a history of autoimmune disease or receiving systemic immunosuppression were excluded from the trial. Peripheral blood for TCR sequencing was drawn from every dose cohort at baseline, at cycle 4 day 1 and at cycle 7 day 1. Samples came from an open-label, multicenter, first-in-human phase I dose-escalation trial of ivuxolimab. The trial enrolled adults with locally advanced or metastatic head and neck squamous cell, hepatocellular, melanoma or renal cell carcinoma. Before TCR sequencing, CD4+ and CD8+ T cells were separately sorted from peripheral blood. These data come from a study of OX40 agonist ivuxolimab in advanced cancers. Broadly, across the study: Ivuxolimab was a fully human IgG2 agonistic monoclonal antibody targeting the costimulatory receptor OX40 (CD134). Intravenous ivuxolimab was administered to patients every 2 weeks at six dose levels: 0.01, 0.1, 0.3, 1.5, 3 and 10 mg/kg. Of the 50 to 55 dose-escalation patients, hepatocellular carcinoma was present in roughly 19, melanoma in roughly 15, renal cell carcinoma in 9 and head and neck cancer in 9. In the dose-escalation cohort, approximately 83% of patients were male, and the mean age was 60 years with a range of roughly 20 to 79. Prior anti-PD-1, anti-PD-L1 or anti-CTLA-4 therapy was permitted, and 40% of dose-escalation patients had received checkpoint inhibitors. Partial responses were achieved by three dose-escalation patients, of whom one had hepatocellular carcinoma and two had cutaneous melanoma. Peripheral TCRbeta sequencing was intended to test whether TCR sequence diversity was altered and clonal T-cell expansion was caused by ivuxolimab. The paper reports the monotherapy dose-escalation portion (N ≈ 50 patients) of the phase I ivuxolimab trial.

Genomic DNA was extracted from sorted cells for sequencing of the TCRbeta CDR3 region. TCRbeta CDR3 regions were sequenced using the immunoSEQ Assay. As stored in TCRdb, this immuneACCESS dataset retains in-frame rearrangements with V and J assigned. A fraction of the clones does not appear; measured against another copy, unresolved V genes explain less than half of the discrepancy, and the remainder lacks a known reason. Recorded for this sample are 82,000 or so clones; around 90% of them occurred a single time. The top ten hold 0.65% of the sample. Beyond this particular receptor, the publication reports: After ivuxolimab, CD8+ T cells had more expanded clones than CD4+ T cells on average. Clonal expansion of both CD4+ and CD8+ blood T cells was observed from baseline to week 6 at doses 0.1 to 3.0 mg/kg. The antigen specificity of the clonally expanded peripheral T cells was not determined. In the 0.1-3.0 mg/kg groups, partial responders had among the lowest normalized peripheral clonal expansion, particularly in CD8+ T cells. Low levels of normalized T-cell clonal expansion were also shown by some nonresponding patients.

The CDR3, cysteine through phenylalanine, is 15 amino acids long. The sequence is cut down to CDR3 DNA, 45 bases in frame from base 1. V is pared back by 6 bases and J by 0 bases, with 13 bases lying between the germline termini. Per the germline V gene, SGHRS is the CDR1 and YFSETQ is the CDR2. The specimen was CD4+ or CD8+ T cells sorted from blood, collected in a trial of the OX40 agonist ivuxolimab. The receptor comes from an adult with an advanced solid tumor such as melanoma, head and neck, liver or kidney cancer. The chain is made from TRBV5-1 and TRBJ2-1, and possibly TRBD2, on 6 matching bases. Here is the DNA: TGCGCCAGCACTTCAGCGGGTTCCTCCTACAATGAGCAGTTCTTC. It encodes CASTSAGSSYNEQFF.